A single sample gave rise to the 2 T cell receptor beta chains below, sequenced in a study of OX40 agonist ivuxolimab in advanced cancers. Some clones are missing from TCRdb's copy, which holds only in-frame ones; the method was immunoSEQ multiplex PCR. Among 15,000 to 25,000 clones, approximately 77% were seen once, and the ten largest hold 15% to 20%. Sequenced material: CD4+ or CD8+ T cells sorted from blood, taken in a trial of the OX40 agonist ivuxolimab. These receptors all stem from an adult with an advanced solid tumor such as melanoma, head and neck, liver or kidney cancer.

The genes are TRBV2 and TRBJ1-1; the D is unclear. Germline V gene sequence: CDR1 SNHLY, CDR2 FYNNEI. The V and J ends lost 4 bases and 1 base respectively, with 10 bases between them. The CDR3 covers 14 residues. CDR3 in amino acids: CASSVRLENTEAFF. For the CDR3, the DNA is TGTGCCAGCAGTGTCAGGTTGGAGAACACTGAAGCTTTCTTT.

This clone was seen more than once but under ten times. This chain connects TRBV13 to TRBJ2-7; TRBD2 aligns across 8 bases. With 6 bases clipped from V and 3 bases from J, the junction kept 10 bases outside the gene matches. CDR1 and CDR2 (germline): PRHDT, FYEKMQ (reference sequence). This CDR3 spans 15 amino acids. The chain's CDR3 is CASSEVSGAIYEQYF. CDR3 DNA sequence: TGTGCCAGCAGTGAAGTTAGCGGGGCTATCTACGAGCAGTACTTC. Full variable domain (rest looked up from reference TRBV13 and TRBJ2-7): AAGVIQSPRHLIKEKRETATLKCYPIPRHDTVYWYQQGPGQDPQFLISFYEKMQSDKGSIPDRFSAQQFSDYHSELNMSSLELGDSALYFCASSEVSGAIYEQYFGPGTRLTVT.